Reported below is one T cell receptor (beta chain). High-throughput TCR beta sequencing covered peripheral CD8+ and CD4+ T cells. The data were obtained in a study of CD8 T cells in Susac syndrome. With random hexamers, roughly 0.5 to 1 ug RNA was reverse transcribed. TCRdb re-derived calls from the immunoSEQ multiplex PCR reads in MiXCR, one entry per CDR3 protein. The sample carries approximately 300,000 distinct CDR3 sequences, 70% to 90% recorded once. From germline, CDR1 is MGHRA and CDR2 YSYEKL. The CDR3 is 15 amino acids. Deletions cut 0 bases from V and 0 bases from J, with 8 bases between. The sample comprised CD8+ T cells from PBMCs. V is TRBV4-1 and J is TRBJ1-2; possibly TRBD1 for D (5 bases). The sequence came from a human donor with multiple sclerosis. The CDR3 reads CASSQDDSPNYGYTF. Here the CDR3 DNA reads TGCGCCAGCAGCCAAGATGACAGTCCTAACTATGGCTACACCTTC.